The 25 T cell receptor beta chains reported below all come from one sample, sequenced in a study of cytomegalovirus exposure and HLA in healthy donors. PCR was performed using 60 Vbeta and 13 Jbeta primers. Clones were sequenced by immunoSEQ multiplex PCR, and TCRdb holds only the in-frame ones, with some missing. The sample shows 100,000 or so clones, less than 85% of them seen only once. The sequencing input was PBMCs. These TCRs come from a man aged 30 to 45 in good health and CMV-seropositive.

Points on this clone: Germline and junction disagree at one end, which may indicate a read error. This chain joins TRBV4-2 and TRBJ1-1; possibly TRBD1 for D (5 bases). The CDR3 length is 13 residues. Germline V gives CDR1 LGHNA, CDR2 YNFKEQ. The DNA for the CDR3 is TGTGCCAGCAGCCAAGATATGGACACCGAAGCTTTCTTT. Its protein product is CASSQDMDTEAFF.

The chain uses TRBV5-1 and TRBJ2-5; 9 bases fit TRBD1. This CDR3 contains 14 residues. CDR1 is SGHRS and CDR2 is YFSETQ in the germline V gene. The trim removed 2 bases at V and 5 bases at J, leaving 4 bases unmatched. The CDR3 DNA follows: TGCGCCAGCAGCTTACAGGGGGCTTGGGAGACCCAGTACTTC. Translation gives CASSLQGAWETQYF. Together with reference TRBV5-1 and TRBJ2-5, the CDR3 gives the full variable domain: KAGVTQTPRYLIKTRGQQVTLSCSPISGHRSVSWYQQTPGQGLQFLFEYFSETQRNKGNFPGRFSGRQFSNSRSEMNVSTLELGDSALYLCASSLQGAWETQYFGPGTRLLVL.

This rearrangement joins TRBV7-3 to TRBJ2-3, with TRBD2 identical over 9 bases. The CDR3 is 16 residues long. The V segment lost 5 bases and the J segment 3 bases; nucleotides outside the gene matches: 9. Germline V lookup: CDR1 SGHTA, CDR2 FQGTGA. The CDR3 bases are TGTGCCAGCAGCCCTCGCGGGGGGGCAGGAACAGATACGCAGTATTTT. It yields the protein CASSPRGGAGTDTQYF.

The chain joins TRBV7-9 to TRBJ2-3, with D unresolved. Germline loops: CDR1 SEHNR, CDR2 FQNEAQ (reference sequence). The CDR3 is made up of 12 amino acids. The germline V and J ends were trimmed by 2 bases and 4 bases, with 4 bases remaining between them. CDR3 DNA sequence: TGTGCCAGCAGCTTATCGGCAGATACGCAGTATTTT. This gives the protein CASSLSADTQYF.

The chain couples TRBV11-3 to TRBJ2-1; D gene unclear. The V gene's germline CDR1 is SGHNT and CDR2 YENEEA. This CDR3 is built from 12 residues. The V gene lost 5 bases and the J gene lost 9 bases, with 11 bases spanning the gap. The CDR3 sequence is CASSLDSREQFF. In DNA form, the CDR3 reads TGTGCCAGCAGCCTTGACTCTCGTGAGCAGTTCTTC. Drawing the rest from reference TRBV11-3 and TRBJ2-1, the complete variable domain is EAGVVQSPRYKIIEKKQPVAFWCNPISGHNTLYWYLQNLGQGPELLIRYENEEAVDDSQLPKDRFSAERLKGVDSTLKIQPAELGDSAVYLCASSLDSREQFFGPGTRLTVL.

The J gene is TRBJ1-6, the V gene TRBV19; D uncertain. Per germline, CDR1 LNHDA and CDR2 SQIVND (reference sequence). The ends were cut back, 2 bases at V and 7 bases at J, with 6 bases in the middle. The CDR3 is 13 residues long. The CDR3 coding sequence is TGTGCCAGTAGTATAAGGAGCAATTCACCCCTCCACTTT. Residues: CASSIRSNSPLHF. Drawing the rest from reference TRBV19 and TRBJ1-6, the complete variable domain is DGGITQSPKYLFRKEGQNVTLSCEQNLNHDAMYWYRQDPGQGLRLIYYSQIVNDFQKGDIAEGYSVSREKKESFPLTVTSAQKNPTAFYLCASSIRSNSPLHFGNGTRLTVT.

The rearrangement joins TRBV29-1 to TRBJ2-1; 9 nucleotides agree with TRBD2. Germline V gives CDR1 SQVTM, CDR2 ANQGSEA. The CDR3 has 15 residues. Losses at the gene ends were 1 base for V and 7 bases for J; bases not matched to a gene: 8. The CDR3 here is CSVEGGREVRNEQFF. CDR3 coding DNA: TGCAGCGTTGAAGGCGGGAGGGAGGTTAGGAATGAGCAGTTCTTC.

The rearrangement uses TRBV28 and TRBJ1-1, with 8 bases lining up with TRBD1. The germline V gene encodes CDR1 MDHEN and CDR2 SYDVKM. V shed 6 bases and J 11 bases; nucleotides not matched to a gene: 8. This CDR3 is 12 amino acids long. CDR3 amino acids: CASREAGGVAFF. DNA for the CDR3: TGTGCCAGCAGGGAAGCAGGGGGCGTCGCTTTCTTT.

This clone has a handful of counts. The chain carries TRBV19 and TRBJ1-1; TRBD1 aligns across 8 bases. J lost 0 bases, V lost 5 bases, and 11 bases had no gene match. CDR1 and CDR2 (germline): LNHDA, SQIVND (reference sequence). This CDR3 has 17 residues. The CDR3 sequence: CASSSLRGLGVNTEAFF. In nucleotides, the CDR3 is TGTGCCAGTAGTTCCCTCAGGGGGCTTGGGGTGAACACTGAAGCTTTCTTT.

With respect to this clone: A read error may account for a junction end that differs from germline. V is TRBV30 and J is TRBJ1-1; tentatively, D is TRBD1 (6 bases). Germline lookup yields CDR1 GTSNPN and CDR2 SVGIG (reference sequence). The CDR3 loop spans 10 amino acids. The CDR3 protein is CACGRGGLVW. The CDR3 DNA is TGTGCCTGCGGGCGCGGGGGGCTGGTGTGG.

This clone was seen just once. The chain links TRBV11-3 to TRBJ2-7, with D unresolved. Trimming took off 0 bases at V and 3 bases at J, with 6 bases between the two ends. This CDR3 has 13 residues. Germline loops: CDR1 SGHNT, CDR2 YENEEA. CDR3 sequence reads: CASSLEVGYEQYF. The DNA for the CDR3 is TGTGCCAGCAGCTTAGAAGTCGGCTACGAGCAGTACTTC.

V usage is TRBV2 and J usage is TRBJ1-6, with D perhaps TRBD1 (6 bases). Trimming shortened V by 4 bases and J by 3 bases, and 10 bases separated the two germline ends. The CDR3 has 15 amino acids. Germline assignment: CDR1 SNHLY and CDR2 FYNNEI. DNA of the CDR3: TGTGCCAGCAGTGTTGGACAGATCTATAATTCACCCCTCCACTTT. Translating gives CASSVGQIYNSPLHF.

This chain links TRBV29-1 with TRBJ1-5; D gene uncertain. V was pared by 5 bases and J by 4 bases, with 15 bases between. The germline CDR1 and CDR2 sequences are SQVTM and ANQGSEA. This CDR3 comprises 14 residues. CDR3 nucleotide sequence: TGCAGCGTTTCTGAATCTAACCCTAATCAGCCCCAGCATTTT. Encoded protein: CSVSESNPNQPQHF.

J is TRBJ1-1 and V is TRBV19, with D unresolved. The CDR3 totals 13 residues. V was clipped by 8 bases and J by 2 bases, with 12 bases between them. The germline V gene has CDR1 LNHDA and CDR2 SQIVND (reference sequence). CDR3 sequence: CASSLLSNTEAFF. The CDR3 DNA is TGTGCCAGTTCCCTCCTGAGCAACACTGAAGCTTTCTTT. Looking up the rest from reference TRBV19 and TRBJ1-1 gives the full variable domain: DGGITQSPKYLFRKEGQNVTLSCEQNLNHDAMYWYRQDPGQGLRLIYYSQIVNDFQKGDIAEGYSVSREKKESFPLTVTSAQKNPTAFYLCASSLLSNTEAFFGQGTRLTVV.

This chain uses TRBV6-6 with TRBJ1-2; a weak D match, TRBD1 (5 bases). From germline, CDR1 is MNHNY and CDR2 SVGAGI (reference sequence). V lost 0 bases, J lost 2 bases, and 7 bases lay in between. CDR3 size: 14 residues. The CDR3: CASSYSEGNYGYTF. CDR3 sequence (DNA): TGTGCCAGCAGTTACTCGGAGGGGAACTATGGCTACACCTTC.

The chain uses TRBV9 and TRBJ2-7; D remains unclear. This CDR3 comprises 13 residues. Trimming took off 0 bases at V and 1 base at J, with 5 bases between the two ends. Looked up from germline, CDR1 is SGDLS and CDR2 is YYNGEE. The CDR3 DNA reads TGTGCCAGCAGCGTAGGTACTTCCTACGAGCAGTACTTC. Amino acid sequence: CASSVGTSYEQYF.

J is TRBJ2-1 and V is TRBV4-2; the D is unclear. This CDR3 has 12 residues. Germline CDR1 and CDR2: LGHNA and YNFKEQ. V was trimmed by 1 base and J by 8 bases, leaving 6 bases between them. The CDR3 region is CASSQGRYEQFF. The CDR3 region has the DNA TGTGCCAGCAGCCAAGGGAGATATGAGCAGTTCTTC.

The J gene is TRBJ2-7, the V gene TRBV5-1; the D gene is possibly TRBD1 (6 bases). The V end was cut by 0 bases, the J end by 6 bases, with 22 bases between. Germline V gives CDR1 SGHRS, CDR2 YFSETQ. The CDR3 sequence is 17 residues long. The CDR3 protein is CASSLGSGAGRGGEQYF. Written as DNA, the CDR3 is TGCGCCAGCAGCTTGGGCTCAGGGGCAGGGAGAGGAGGCGAGCAGTACTTC.

This sequence joins TRBV5-6 and TRBJ2-7; D tentatively reads TRBD1 or TRBD2 (5 bases each). The V gene's germline CDR1 is SGHDT and CDR2 YYEEEE. V was pared by 2 bases and J by 7 bases, with 19 bases between. This CDR3 region has 15 residues. In DNA, the CDR3 is TGTGCCAGCAGCTTCCGGGACGGAATTCAGCGGGAGCAGTACGTC. This gives the protein CASSFRDGIQREQYV.

Only a few counts were recorded for this clone. The chain combines TRBV19 with TRBJ1-4; 7 bases map to TRBD1. Germline loops: CDR1 LNHDA, CDR2 SQIVND (reference sequence). V gave up 8 bases and J gave up 3 bases; unmatched junction bases: 3. The CDR3 totals 13 residues. The CDR3 loop reads CASRTGPNEKLFF. The CDR3 nucleotides are TGTGCCAGTCGGACAGGCCCTAATGAAAAACTGTTTTTT.

The J gene is TRBJ2-3, the V gene TRBV19, with 8 bases fitting TRBD2. This CDR3 spans 13 amino acids. Germline CDR1 is LNHDA and CDR2 is SQIVND (reference sequence). Losses at the gene ends were 6 bases for V and 4 bases for J; bases not matched to a gene: 3. CDR3 DNA: TGTGCCAGTAGCGGGGGGGCCCCAGATACGCAGTATTTT. This encodes CASSGGAPDTQYF. The complete variable domain, with remaining parts taken from reference TRBV19 and TRBJ2-3, reads DGGITQSPKYLFRKEGQNVTLSCEQNLNHDAMYWYRQDPGQGLRLIYYSQIVNDFQKGDIAEGYSVSREKKESFPLTVTSAQKNPTAFYLCASSGGAPDTQYFGPGTRLTVL.

The CDR3 DNA sequence: TGTGCCAGCTCACCATATATGAACACTGAAGCTTTCTTT. Translated, it gives CASSPYMNTEAFF. This rearrangement joins TRBV18 to TRBJ1-1; D gene unclear. Trimming pared 2 bases from V and 0 bases from J, leaving 4 bases between. The CDR3 extends over 13 amino acids. Looked up from germline, CDR1 is KGHSH and CDR2 is LQKENI.

Here the CDR3 DNA reads TGTGCCAGCAGTGTACTGACAGATGCTAACTATGGCTACACCTTC. Its protein is CASSVLTDANYGYTF. V and J are TRBV2 and TRBJ1-2, with TRBD1 as a possible D gene (5 bases). V gave up 4 bases and J gave up 0 bases, with 12 bases separating them. The CDR3 length is 15 residues. Germline V CDR1 and CDR2: SNHLY, FYNNEI.

To note about this clone: Within the sample, other DNA sequences also encode this same CDR3. V gene TRBV6-4 combines with J gene TRBJ2-3; 10 bases fit TRBD2. The trim removed 2 bases at V and 6 bases at J, leaving 2 bases unmatched. This CDR3 has 14 amino acids. Germline-derived CDR1 and CDR2 are MRHNA and SNTAGT. The CDR3 DNA reads as TGTGCCAGCAGTGACAGCGGGGGGGCCGATACGCAGTATTTT. Translation gives CASSDSGGADTQYF.

The chain joins TRBV23-1 to TRBJ2-3; D possibly corresponds to TRBD1 (5 bases). TRBV23-1 is identified as an open reading frame with a role that is uncertain. The V and J ends lost 4 bases and 0 bases respectively, with 11 bases between them. There are 15 residues in the CDR3. The DNA for the CDR3 is TGCGCCAGCAGTCCTCCGACAGCCAGCACAGATACGCAGTATTTT. Protein: CASSPPTASTDTQYF.